This T cell receptor beta chain was sequenced during a study of radiotherapy plus CTLA-4 blockade in lung cancer. In the study overall: Objective responses were observed in approximately 20% of patients, and disease control was achieved by around 31%. Overall study results and limits: Strongest reported response predictors: early blood clone changes and post-radiation interferon-beta. Expansion of tumor-derived TCR clones was observed in blood after radiotherapy plus ipilimumab.

Clones were sequenced by immunoSEQ multiplex PCR, and TCRdb holds only the in-frame ones, with some missing. The table has about 49,000 clones, roughly 84% seen once. Trimming cost V 4 bases and J 5 bases; bases outside gene matches: 6. The germline CDR1 and CDR2 sequences are KGHSH and LQKENI. The CDR3 spans 15 residues. People whose metastatic non-small-cell lung cancer was chemo-refractory got focal radiation along with CTLA-4 blockade by ipilimumab. With respect to this clone: Its antigen is still unknown.

This clonotype was sampled from a human donor with non-small cell lung cancer whose response to radiotherapy plus ipilimumab could not be evaluated. The sequencing here drew on peripheral blood, taken from a patient treated with radiotherapy plus ipilimumab. This chain uses TRBV18 with TRBJ1-4; 8 nucleotides match TRBD1. As DNA, the CDR3 is TGTGCCAGCTCACTCCGGACAGGGACGAATGAAAAACTGTTTTTT. This translates into CASSLRTGTNEKLFF.